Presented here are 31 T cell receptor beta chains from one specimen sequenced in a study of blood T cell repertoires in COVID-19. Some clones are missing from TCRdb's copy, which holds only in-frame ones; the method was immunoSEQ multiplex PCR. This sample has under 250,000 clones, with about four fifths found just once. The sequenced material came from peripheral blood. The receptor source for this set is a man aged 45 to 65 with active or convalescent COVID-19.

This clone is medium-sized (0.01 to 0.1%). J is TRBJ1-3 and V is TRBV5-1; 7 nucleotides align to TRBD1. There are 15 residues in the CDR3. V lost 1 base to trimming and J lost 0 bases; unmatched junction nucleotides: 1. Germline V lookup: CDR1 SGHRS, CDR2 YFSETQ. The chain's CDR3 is CASSLNRGSGNTIYF. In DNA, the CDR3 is TGCGCCAGCAGCTTGAACAGGGGCTCTGGAAACACCATATATTTT.

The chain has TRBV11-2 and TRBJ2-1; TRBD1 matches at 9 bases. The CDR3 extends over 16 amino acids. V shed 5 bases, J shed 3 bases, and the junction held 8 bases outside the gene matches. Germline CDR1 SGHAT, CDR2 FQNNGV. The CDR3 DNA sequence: TGTGCCAGCAGCAACCGGGACAGGGTAGGCTACAATGAGCAGTTCTTC. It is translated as CASSNRDRVGYNEQFF. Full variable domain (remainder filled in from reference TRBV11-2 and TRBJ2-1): EAGVAQSPRYKIIEKRQSVAFWCNPISGHATLYWYQQILGQGPKLLIQFQNNGVVDDSQLPKDRFSAERLKGVDSTLKIQPAKLEDSAVYLCASSNRDRVGYNEQFFGPGTRLTVL.

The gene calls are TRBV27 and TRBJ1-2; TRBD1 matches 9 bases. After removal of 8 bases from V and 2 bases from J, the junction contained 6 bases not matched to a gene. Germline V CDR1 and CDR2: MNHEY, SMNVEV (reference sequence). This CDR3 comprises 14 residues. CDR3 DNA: TGTGCCAGCGCTGGGACAGGGAACAACTATGGCTACACCTTC. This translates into CASAGTGNNYGYTF.

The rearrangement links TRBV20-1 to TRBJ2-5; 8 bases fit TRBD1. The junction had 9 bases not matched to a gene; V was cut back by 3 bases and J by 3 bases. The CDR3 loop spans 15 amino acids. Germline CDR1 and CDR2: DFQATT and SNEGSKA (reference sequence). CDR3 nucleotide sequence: TGCAGTGCTAGTACTCCCAGGGGGCGGGAAGAGACCCAGTACTTC. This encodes CSASTPRGREETQYF.

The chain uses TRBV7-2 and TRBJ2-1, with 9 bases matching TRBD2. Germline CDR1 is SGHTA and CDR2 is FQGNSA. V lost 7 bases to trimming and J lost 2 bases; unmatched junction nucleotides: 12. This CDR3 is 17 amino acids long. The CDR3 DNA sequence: TGTGCCAGCAACCTATTTGCCTCTAGCGGGACCTACAATGAGCAGTTCTTC. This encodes CASNLFASSGTYNEQFF.

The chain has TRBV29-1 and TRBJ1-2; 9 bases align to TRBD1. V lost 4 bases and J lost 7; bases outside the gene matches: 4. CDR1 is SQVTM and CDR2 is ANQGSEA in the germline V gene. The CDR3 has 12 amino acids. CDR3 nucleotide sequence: TGCAGCGTTGGACAGGGGGAGGGTGGCTACACCTTC. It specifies CSVGQGEGGYTF.

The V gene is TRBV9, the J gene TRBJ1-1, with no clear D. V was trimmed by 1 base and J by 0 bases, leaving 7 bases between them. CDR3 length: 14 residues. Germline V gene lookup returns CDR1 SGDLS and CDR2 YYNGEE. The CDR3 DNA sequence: TGTGCCAGCAGCGTACACACCTTGAACACTGAAGCTTTCTTT. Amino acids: CASSVHTLNTEAFF.

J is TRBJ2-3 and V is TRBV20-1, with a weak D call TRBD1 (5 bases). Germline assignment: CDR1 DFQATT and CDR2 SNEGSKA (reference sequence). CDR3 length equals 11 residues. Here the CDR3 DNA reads TGCAGCGCAGGGTTCACAGATACGCAGTATTTT. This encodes CSAGFTDTQYF.

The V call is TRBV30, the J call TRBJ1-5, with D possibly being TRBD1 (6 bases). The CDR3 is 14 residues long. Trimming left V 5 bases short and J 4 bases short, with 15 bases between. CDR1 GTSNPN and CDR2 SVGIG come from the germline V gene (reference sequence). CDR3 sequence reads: CAWGETGLNQPQHF. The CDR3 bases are TGTGCCTGGGGTGAGACAGGCCTTAATCAGCCCCAGCATTTT.

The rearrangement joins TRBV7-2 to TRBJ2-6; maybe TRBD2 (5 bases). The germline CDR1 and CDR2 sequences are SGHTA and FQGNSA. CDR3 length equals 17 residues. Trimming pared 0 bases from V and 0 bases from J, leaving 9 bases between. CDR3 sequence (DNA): TGTGCCAGCAGCTTAGCGCTGCGGGTCTCTGGGGCCAACGTCCTGACTTTC. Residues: CASSLALRVSGANVLTF.

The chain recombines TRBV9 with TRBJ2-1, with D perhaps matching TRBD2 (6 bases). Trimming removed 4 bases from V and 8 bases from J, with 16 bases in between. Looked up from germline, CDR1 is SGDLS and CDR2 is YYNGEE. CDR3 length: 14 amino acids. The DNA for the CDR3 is TGTGCCAGCAGCACCAGACAGCGCGGGGATGAGCAGTTCTTC. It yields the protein CASSTRQRGDEQFF.

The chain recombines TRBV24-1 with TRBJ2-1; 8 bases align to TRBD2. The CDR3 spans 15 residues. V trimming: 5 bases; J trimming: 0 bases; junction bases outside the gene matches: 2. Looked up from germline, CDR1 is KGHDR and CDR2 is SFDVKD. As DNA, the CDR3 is TGTGCCACCAGTGTAGCGGGGAGCTCCTACAATGAGCAGTTCTTC. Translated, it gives CATSVAGSSYNEQFF.

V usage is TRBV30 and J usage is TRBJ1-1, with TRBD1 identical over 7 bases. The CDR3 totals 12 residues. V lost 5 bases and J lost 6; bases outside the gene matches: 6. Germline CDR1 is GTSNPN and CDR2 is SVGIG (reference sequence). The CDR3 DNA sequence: TGTGCCTGGGACAGGGTTCGGGCTGAAGCTTTCTTT. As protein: CAWDRVRAEAFF. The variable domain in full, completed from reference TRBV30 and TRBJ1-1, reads SQTIHQWPATLVQPVGSPLSLECTVEGTSNPNLYWYRQAAGRGLQLLFYSVGIGQISSEVPQNLSASRPQDRQFILSSKKLLLSDSGFYLCAWDRVRAEAFFGQGTRLTVV.

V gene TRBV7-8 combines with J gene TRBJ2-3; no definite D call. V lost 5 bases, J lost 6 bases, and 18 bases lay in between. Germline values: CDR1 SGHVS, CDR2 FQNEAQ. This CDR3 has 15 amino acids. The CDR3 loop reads CASSPTELPWDTQYF. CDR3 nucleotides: TGTGCCAGCAGCCCGACGGAGTTACCTTGGGATACGCAGTATTTT.

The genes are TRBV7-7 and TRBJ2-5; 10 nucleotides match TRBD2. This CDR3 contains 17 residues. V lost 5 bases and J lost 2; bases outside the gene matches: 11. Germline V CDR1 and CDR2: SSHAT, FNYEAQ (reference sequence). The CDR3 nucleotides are TGTGCCAGCAGCCATCTCGGAGCGGGGGGGACTCAAGAGACCCAGTACTTC. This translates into CASSHLGAGGTQETQYF. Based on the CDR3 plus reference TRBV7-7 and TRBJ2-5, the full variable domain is GAGVSQSPRYKVTKRGQDVTLRCDPISSHATLYWYQQALGQGPEFLTYFNYEAQPDKSGLPSDRFSAERPEGSISTLTIQRTEQRDSAMYRCASSHLGAGGTQETQYFGPGTRLLVL.

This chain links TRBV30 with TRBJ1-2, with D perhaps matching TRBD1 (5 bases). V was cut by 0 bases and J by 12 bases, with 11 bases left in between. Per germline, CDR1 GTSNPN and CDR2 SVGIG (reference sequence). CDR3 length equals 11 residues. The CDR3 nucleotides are TGTGCCTGGAGTGTGGGGCACCGTGACACCTTC. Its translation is CAWSVGHRDTF.

The CDR3 DNA follows: TGTGCCAGCAGCCAAGACCCGGGTAGTAATGAGCAGTTCTTC. Translated, it gives CASSQDPGSNEQFF. The V gene is TRBV3-1 (or the pseudogene TRBV3-2), the J gene TRBJ2-1; D gene uncertain. V was cut by 0 bases and J by 7 bases, with 10 bases left in between. The CDR3 loop spans 14 amino acids. The V gene's germline CDR1 is LGHDT and CDR2 YNNKEL (reference sequence).

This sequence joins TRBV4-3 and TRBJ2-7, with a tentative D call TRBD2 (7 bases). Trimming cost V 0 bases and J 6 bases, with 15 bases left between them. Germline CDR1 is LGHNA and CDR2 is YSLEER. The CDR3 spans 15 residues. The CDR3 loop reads CASSQDRGGGSEQYF. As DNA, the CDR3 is TGCGCCAGCAGCCAAGATAGGGGGGGCGGGTCCGAGCAGTACTTC.

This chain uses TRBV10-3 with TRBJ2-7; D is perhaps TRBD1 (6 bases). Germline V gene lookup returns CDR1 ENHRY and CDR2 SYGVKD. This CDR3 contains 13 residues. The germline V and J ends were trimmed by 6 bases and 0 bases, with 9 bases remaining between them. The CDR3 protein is CAISRQVSYEQYF. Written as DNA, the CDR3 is TGTGCCATCAGCAGACAGGTCTCCTACGAGCAGTACTTC.

CDR3 residues: CASGQGSNQPQHF. CDR3 sequence (DNA): TGTGCCAGCGGACAGGGGAGCAATCAGCCCCAGCATTTT. This sequence joins TRBV12-3 or TRBV12-4 and TRBJ1-5; 9 bases match TRBD1. This CDR3 is 13 amino acids long. The junction had 0 bases not matched to a gene; V was cut back by 8 bases and J by 1 base.

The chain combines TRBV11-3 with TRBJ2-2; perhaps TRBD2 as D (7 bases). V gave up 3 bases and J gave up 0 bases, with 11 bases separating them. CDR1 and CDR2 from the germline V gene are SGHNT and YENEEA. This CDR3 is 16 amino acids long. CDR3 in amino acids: CASSFGGLTNTGELFF. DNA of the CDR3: TGTGCCAGCAGCTTCGGGGGGCTAACGAACACCGGGGAGCTGTTTTTT.

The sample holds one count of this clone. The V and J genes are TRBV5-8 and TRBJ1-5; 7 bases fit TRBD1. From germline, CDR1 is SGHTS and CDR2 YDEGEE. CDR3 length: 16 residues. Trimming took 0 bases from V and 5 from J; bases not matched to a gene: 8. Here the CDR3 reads CASSLGDAGQYQPQHF. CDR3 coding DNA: TGTGCCAGCAGCTTGGGGGATGCGGGACAGTATCAGCCCCAGCATTTT.

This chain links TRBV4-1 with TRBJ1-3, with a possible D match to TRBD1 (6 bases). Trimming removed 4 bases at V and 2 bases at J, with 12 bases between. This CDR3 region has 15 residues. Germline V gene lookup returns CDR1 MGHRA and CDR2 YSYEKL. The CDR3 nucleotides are TGCGCCAGCAGCCTGGACAGAGTCCCTGGAAACACCATATATTTT. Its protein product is CASSLDRVPGNTIYF.

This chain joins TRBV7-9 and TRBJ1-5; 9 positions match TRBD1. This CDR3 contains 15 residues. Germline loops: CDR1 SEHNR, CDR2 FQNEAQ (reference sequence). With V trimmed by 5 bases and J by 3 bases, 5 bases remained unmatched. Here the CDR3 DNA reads TGTGCCAGCAGCAGCGGACAGGGGTTCAATCAGCCCCAGCATTTT. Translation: CASSSGQGFNQPQHF.

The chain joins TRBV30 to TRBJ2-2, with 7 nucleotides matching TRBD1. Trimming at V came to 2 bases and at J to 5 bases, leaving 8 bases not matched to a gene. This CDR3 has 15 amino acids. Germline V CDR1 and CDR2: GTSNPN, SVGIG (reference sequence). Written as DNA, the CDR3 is TGTGCCTGGAGTCCCCGACAGGGCCCAACCGGGGAGCTGTTTTTT. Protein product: CAWSPRQGPTGELFF.

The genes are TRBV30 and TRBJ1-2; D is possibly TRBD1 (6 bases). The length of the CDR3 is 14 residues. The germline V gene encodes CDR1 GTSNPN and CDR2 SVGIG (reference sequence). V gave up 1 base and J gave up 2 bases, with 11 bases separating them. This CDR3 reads CAWSETGPNYGYTF. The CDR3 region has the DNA TGTGCCTGGAGTGAGACAGGTCCGAACTATGGCTACACCTTC.

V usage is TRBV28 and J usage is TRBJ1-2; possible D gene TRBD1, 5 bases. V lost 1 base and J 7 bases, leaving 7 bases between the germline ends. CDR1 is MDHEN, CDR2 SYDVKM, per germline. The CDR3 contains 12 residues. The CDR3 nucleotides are TGTGCCAGCAGTTTATCAGGGTTTGGCTACACCTTC. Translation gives CASSLSGFGYTF.

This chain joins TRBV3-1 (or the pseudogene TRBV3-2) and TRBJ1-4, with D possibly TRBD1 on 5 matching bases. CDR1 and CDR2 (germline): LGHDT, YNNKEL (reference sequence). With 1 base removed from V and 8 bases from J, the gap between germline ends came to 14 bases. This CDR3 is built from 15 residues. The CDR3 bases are TGTGCCAGCAGCCAAGGGGGAGGGAGGGGCGAAAAACTGTTTTTT. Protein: CASSQGGGRGEKLFF.

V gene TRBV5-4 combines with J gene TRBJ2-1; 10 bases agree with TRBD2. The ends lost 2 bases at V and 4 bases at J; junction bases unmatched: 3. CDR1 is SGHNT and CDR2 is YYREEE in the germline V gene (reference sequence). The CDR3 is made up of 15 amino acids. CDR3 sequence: CASSFIAGGYNEQFF. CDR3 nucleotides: TGTGCCAGCAGCTTTATAGCGGGGGGTTACAATGAGCAGTTCTTC. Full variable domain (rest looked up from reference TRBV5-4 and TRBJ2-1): ETGVTQSPTHLIKTRGQQVTLRCSSQSGHNTVSWYQQALGQGPQFIFQYYREEENGRGNFPPRFSGLQFPNYSSELNVNALELDDSALYLCASSFIAGGYNEQFFGPGTRLTVL.

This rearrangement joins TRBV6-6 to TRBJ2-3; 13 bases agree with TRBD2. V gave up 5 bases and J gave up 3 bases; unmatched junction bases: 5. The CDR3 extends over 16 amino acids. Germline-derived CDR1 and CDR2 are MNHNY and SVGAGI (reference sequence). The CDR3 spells CASSRRTSGGTDTQYF. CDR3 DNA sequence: TGTGCCAGCAGTAGACGGACTAGCGGGGGAACAGATACGCAGTATTTT.

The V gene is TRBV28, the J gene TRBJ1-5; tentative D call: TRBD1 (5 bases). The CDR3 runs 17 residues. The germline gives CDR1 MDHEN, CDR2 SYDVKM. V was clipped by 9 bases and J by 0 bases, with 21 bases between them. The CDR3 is CASSLRTLGGSNQPQHF. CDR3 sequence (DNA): TGTGCCAGTTCTCTTCGTACTCTGGGGGGTAGCAATCAGCCCCAGCATTTT.